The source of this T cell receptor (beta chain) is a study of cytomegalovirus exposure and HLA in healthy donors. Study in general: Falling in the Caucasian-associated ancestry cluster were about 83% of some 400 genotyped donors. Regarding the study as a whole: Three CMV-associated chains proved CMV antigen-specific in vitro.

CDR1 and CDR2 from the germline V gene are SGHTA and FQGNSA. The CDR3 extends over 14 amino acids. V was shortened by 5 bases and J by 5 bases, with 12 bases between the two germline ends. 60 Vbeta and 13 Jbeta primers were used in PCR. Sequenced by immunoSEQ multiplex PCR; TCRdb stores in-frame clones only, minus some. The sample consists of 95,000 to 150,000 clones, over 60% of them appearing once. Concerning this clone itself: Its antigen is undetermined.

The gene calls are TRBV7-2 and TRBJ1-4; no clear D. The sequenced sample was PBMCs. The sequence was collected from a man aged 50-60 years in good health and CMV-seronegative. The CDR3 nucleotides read TGTGCCAGCAGCCCAGAGACGGGGAATGAAAAACTGTTTTTT. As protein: CASSPETGNEKLFF.